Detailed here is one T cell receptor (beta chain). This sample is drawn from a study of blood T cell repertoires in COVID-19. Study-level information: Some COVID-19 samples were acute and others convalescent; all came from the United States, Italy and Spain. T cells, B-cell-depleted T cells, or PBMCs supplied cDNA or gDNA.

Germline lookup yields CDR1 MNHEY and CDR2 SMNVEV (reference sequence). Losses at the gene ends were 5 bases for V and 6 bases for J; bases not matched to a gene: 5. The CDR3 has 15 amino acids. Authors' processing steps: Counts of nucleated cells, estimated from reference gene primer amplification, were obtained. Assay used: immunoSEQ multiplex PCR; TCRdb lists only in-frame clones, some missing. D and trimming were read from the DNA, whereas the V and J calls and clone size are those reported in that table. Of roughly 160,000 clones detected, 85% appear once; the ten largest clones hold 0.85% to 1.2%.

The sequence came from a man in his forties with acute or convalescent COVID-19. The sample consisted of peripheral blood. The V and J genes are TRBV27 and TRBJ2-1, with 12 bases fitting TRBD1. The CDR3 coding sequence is TGTGCCAGCAGTAGGTGGGGACAGGGGGCCAATGAGCAGTTCTTC. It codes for CASSRWGQGANEQFF.